This T cell receptor beta chain was retrieved from a study of neurological immune-mediated disorders. V lost 3 bases to trimming and J lost 7 bases; unmatched junction nucleotides: 5. CDR3 length: 15 amino acids. Germline CDR1 reads SGHRS; CDR2 reads YFSETQ. Notes on the study in general: On phylogenetic grouping, the repertoires of 18 of 34 multiple sclerosis patients fell within one related-CDR3 cluster, constituting a possible signature.

This clonotype occurred many times. The antigen is not known. 5'RACE generated cDNA with 10-nucleotide random UMIs. TCRdb passed the 5' RACE reads through MiXCR, listing each CDR3 protein once. The table records about 80,000 distinct CDR3 sequences, 4.5% to 6.5% of them present only once. The TCR originated in a woman in her thirties with multiple sclerosis. The sequenced material came from PBMCs. The V and J genes are TRBV5-1 and TRBJ1-6; 9 positions match TRBD1. CDR3: CASSSEGQGNSPLHF. The DNA of the CDR3 is TGCGCCAGCAGCTCTGAAGGACAGGGGAATTCACCCCTCCACTTT.